This T cell receptor beta chain emerged from a study of CD8+ T cells in alopecia areata. Treatment noted: oral pan-JAK inhibitor, 5-10 mg twice daily. This clone showed up just a few times. The CDR3 has 14 amino acids. Looked up from germline, CDR1 is WNHNN and CDR2 is SYGVQD (reference sequence). V was cut by 4 bases and J by 6 bases, with 14 bases left in between. The authors extracted RNA and reverse transcribed it into cDNA as the sequencing template. The method was immunoSEQ multiplex PCR; TCRdb's version includes in-frame clones alone and lacks a portion of them. The repertoire has 200,000 to 250,000 clones, more than 45% of them found once; the top ten carry roughly 1.5%.

The source was CD4+ T cells sorted from blood, collected at week 4, from a patient treated with tofacitinib. The rearrangement joins TRBV10-1 to TRBJ2-3; D is unresolved. The TCR sequence derives from a human donor with alopecia areata. CDR3 residues: CASSGEVGRDTQYF. As DNA, the CDR3 is TGCGCCAGCAGTGGTGAAGTAGGTAGGGATACGCAGTATTTT.